This T cell receptor (beta chain) was captured by sequencing in a study of ipilimumab plus nivolumab after autologous stem cell transplantation. Study information: Median doses per patient: a few ipilimumab, roughly 8 nivolumab. DLBCL patients had primary refractory or relapsed disease.

Checkpoint therapy with ipilimumab 1 mg/kg began 14 to 28 days after transplant. Dosing: nivolumab 3 mg/kg IV, weeks 1, 4, 7, 10, then every two weeks to week 26. CDR1 SEHNR and CDR2 FQNEAQ come from the germline V gene (reference sequence). V gave up 1 base and J gave up 4 bases, with 14 bases separating them. This CDR3 contains 16 residues. TCRdb keeps only in-frame clones here, not all; method: immunoSEQ multiplex PCR. Among 10,000 to 15,000 clones, around 78% were seen once, and the ten largest hold over 15%. This clone occurred once. The sample was PBMCs, taken in a trial of ipilimumab plus nivolumab as post-transplant consolidation. The TCR sequence derives from a male donor with diffuse large B-cell lymphoma. The gene calls are TRBV7-9 and TRBJ1-5; D perhaps matches TRBD1 (5 bases). DNA for the CDR3: TGTGCCAGCAGCTTAGATGGGGGATCGGGGAATCAGCCCCAGCATTTT. This gives the protein CASSLDGGSGNQPQHF.